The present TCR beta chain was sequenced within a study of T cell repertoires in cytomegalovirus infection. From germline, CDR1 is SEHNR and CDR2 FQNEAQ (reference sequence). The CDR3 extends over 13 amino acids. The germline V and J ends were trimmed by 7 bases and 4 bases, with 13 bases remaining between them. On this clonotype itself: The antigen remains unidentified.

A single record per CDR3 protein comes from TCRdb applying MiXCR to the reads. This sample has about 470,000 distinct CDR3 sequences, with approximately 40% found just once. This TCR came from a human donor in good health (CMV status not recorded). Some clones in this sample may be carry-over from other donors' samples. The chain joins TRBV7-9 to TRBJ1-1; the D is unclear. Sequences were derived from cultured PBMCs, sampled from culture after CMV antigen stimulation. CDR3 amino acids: CASTPPASTEAFF. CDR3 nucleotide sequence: TGTGCCAGCACTCCTCCGGCGAGCACTGAAGCTTTCTTT.